This T cell receptor (beta chain) was captured by sequencing in a study of blood T cell repertoires in COVID-19. Study background: T cells, B-cell-depleted T cells, or PBMCs supplied cDNA or gDNA.

The germline V gene encodes CDR1 MGHDK and CDR2 SYGVNS. Trimming cost V 3 bases and J 0 bases; bases outside gene matches: 3. The CDR3 runs 16 residues. Sequencing was performed with immunoSEQ multiplex PCR; in TCRdb, only in-frame clones are kept and a portion is missing. There are approximately 350,000 clones in the sample; about 90% occur only once, and less than 3.5% lies in the top ten. The V and J genes are TRBV25-1 and TRBJ2-1; 9 bases align to TRBD2. The TCR comes from a woman between 25 and 40 years old with COVID-19, enrolled during active disease. The sample consisted of peripheral blood. The CDR3 nucleotides read TGTGCCAGCAGTGACTTTAGCGGGAGCTCCTACAATGAGCAGTTCTTC. It codes for CASSDFSGSSYNEQFF.